This T cell receptor beta chain was captured by sequencing in a study of shared clonotypes between healthy human individuals. This CDR3 spans 14 amino acids. Germline V gives CDR1 SGHVS, CDR2 FQNEAQ. Trimming stripped 5 bases from V and 5 bases from J, with 15 bases between. Libraries were prepared by immunoSEQ multiplex PCR; TCRdb keeps only in-frame clonotypes and omits some of them. The data hold around 1 million clones, with 76% observed a single time. As regards this clone: Antigen: not known.

Study results and limitations: Shared clonotypes: about 5.3% naive CD4, around 3.5% naive CD8, under 2.5% memory CD4, about 0.41% memory CD8.

The clonotype originates from a man younger than 35 in good health. The rearrangement joins TRBV7-8 to TRBJ2-5, with a possible D match to TRBD1 (7 bases). Input material: memory CD4+ T cells sorted from blood. Regarding subset: CD45RA-negative fraction. CDR3 DNA sequence: TGTGCCAGCAGCGGCCCAGGGGGGCAGGAGACCCAGTACTTC. It translates to CASSGPGGQETQYF. Looking up the rest from reference TRBV7-8 and TRBJ2-5 gives the full variable domain: GAGVSQSPRYKVAKRGQDVALRCDPISGHVSLFWYQQALGQGPEFLTYFQNEAQLDKSGLPSDRFFAERPEGSVSTLKIQRTQQEDSAVYLCASSGPGGQETQYFGPGTRLLVL.